This is a list of T cell receptor beta chains from one sample in a study of T cell responses to AZD1222 COVID-19 vaccine. Only in-frame clones appear in the TCRdb table, and some are missing; sequencing was by immunoSEQ multiplex PCR. The data hold approximately 65,000 clones, with 65% to 80% observed a single time. This specimen consisted of peripheral blood, obtained on day 0 of AZD1222 vaccination. These receptors all stem from an adult in good health. CDR3s include the opening cysteine and the closing phenylalanine or tryptophan. D genes are given only for firm matches. Clone size is given for some rows only: seen once, a few or many times, or a class if the clone is expanded.

d_gene,j_gene,v_gene,abundance,CDR3aa,CDR3nt
TRBD1,TRBJ1-2,TRBV7-2,.,CASSLDGRGKVYGYTF,TGTGCCAGCAGCTTAGATGGCAGGGGGAAGGTGTATGGCTACACCTTC
.,TRBJ1-1,TRBV13,.,CASSLELSNTEAFF,TGTGCCAGCAGCTTAGAACTTTCTAATACTGAAGCTTTCTTT
TRBD1,TRBJ1-5,TRBV30,.,CAWRGAGGVQPQHF,TGTGCCTGGAGAGGGGCAGGGGGAGTTCAGCCCCAGCATTTT
.,TRBJ2-5,TRBV5-4,.,CASSSRSETQYF,TGTGCCAGCAGCTCCCGATCGGAGACCCAGTACTTC
TRBD1,TRBJ1-4,TRBV20-1,.,CSASAGTGDEKLFF,TGCAGTGCTAGTGCCGGGACAGGGGATGAAAAACTGTTTTTT
.,TRBJ1-2,TRBV6-5,.,CASSYSSAVTNYGYTF,TGTGCCAGCAGTTACTCGAGTGCGGTCACTAACTATGGCTACACCTTC
.,TRBJ2-7,TRBV25-1,few,CATQISYEQYF,TGTGCCACCCAGATAAGCTACGAGCAGTACTTC
.,TRBJ2-7,TRBV7-2,.,CASSLAQGLSYEQYF,TGTGCCAGCAGCTTAGCGCAAGGCTTGTCCTACGAGCAGTACTTC
.,TRBJ2-1,TRBV29-1,.,CSVEVPNRIDEQFF,TGCAGCGTCGAGGTACCAAATCGGATCGATGAGCAGTTCTTC
.,TRBJ1-6,TRBV6-2/TRBV6-3,few,CASSYSVGRTPLHF,TGTGCCAGCAGTTACTCGGTGGGCAGGACACCCCTCCACTTT
TRBD1,TRBJ1-1,TRBV7-9,once,CASSRQGSTEAFF,TGTGCCAGCAGTCGACAGGGAAGCACTGAAGCTTTCTTT
.,TRBJ1-5,TRBV5-1,hyperexpanded,CASSLEGDRPQHF,TGCGCCAGCAGCTTGGAGGGTGATCGCCCCCAGCATTTT
.,TRBJ1-2,TRBV6-6,.,CASSYSSGLHYGYTF,TGTGCCAGCAGTTACTCTTCGGGGTTACACTATGGCTACACCTTC
.,TRBJ1-1,TRBV25-1,.,CASRDTVAEAFF,TGTGCCAGCAGAGACACAGTCGCTGAAGCTTTCTTT
.,TRBJ2-3,TRBV7-2,once,CASSSGAPDTQYF,TGTGCCAGCAGCTCAGGGGCCCCAGATACGCAGTATTTT
TRBD1,TRBJ1-4,TRBV7-2,.,CASSPPGTGSNKLFF,TGTGCCAGCAGCCCCCCCGGGACAGGGTCCAACAAACTGTTTTTT
.,TRBJ2-3,TRBV7-2,few,CASSYQGLRGTDTQYF,TGTGCCAGCAGCTACCAGGGGTTACGGGGTACAGATACGCAGTATTTT
.,TRBJ2-3,TRBV10-3,.,CAISVGGTSTDTQYF,TGTGCCATCAGTGTGGGCGGAACTAGCACAGATACGCAGTATTTT
.,TRBJ2-1,TRBV6-6,.,CASSPKPQGNEQFF,TGTGCCAGCAGTCCTAAGCCACAGGGAAATGAGCAGTTCTTC
TRBD1,TRBJ1-3,TRBV7-8,.,CASSLGTGGGGNTIYF,TGTGCCAGCAGCTTAGGCACAGGGGGCGGTGGAAACACCATATATTTT
.,TRBJ2-7,TRBV2,.,CASTGGLTYEQYF,TGTGCCAGCACCGGCGGGTTAACCTACGAGCAGTACTTC
TRBD1,TRBJ2-2,TRBV27,.,CASSSGQGVAGELFF,TGTGCCAGCAGTTCAGGACAGGGGGTGGCCGGGGAGCTGTTTTTT
.,TRBJ2-2,TRBV9,many,CASSVGDAYTGELFF,TGTGCCAGCAGCGTAGGAGACGCCTACACCGGGGAGCTGTTTTTT
.,TRBJ1-6,TRBV5-4,.,CASSQGSYNSPLHF,TGTGCCAGCAGCCAGGGTTCCTATAATTCACCCCTCCACTTT
TRBD1,TRBJ1-6,TRBV7-6,.,CASSLRRGQSSPLHF,TGTGCCAGCAGCCTACGAAGGGGGCAAAGTTCACCCCTCCACTTT
TRBD1,TRBJ1-2,TRBV11-2,.,CASSLVSGTARSNYGYTF,TGTGCCAGCAGCTTAGTTTCCGGGACAGCGAGGAGCAACTATGGCTACACCTTC
.,TRBJ1-5,TRBV6-1,.,CASSEASQGTAGPQHF,TGTGCCAGCAGTGAAGCGTCGCAGGGCACCGCAGGGCCCCAGCATTTT
.,TRBJ2-7,TRBV27,.,CASSLYADYEQYF,TGTGCCAGCAGTTTATACGCAGACTACGAGCAGTACTTC